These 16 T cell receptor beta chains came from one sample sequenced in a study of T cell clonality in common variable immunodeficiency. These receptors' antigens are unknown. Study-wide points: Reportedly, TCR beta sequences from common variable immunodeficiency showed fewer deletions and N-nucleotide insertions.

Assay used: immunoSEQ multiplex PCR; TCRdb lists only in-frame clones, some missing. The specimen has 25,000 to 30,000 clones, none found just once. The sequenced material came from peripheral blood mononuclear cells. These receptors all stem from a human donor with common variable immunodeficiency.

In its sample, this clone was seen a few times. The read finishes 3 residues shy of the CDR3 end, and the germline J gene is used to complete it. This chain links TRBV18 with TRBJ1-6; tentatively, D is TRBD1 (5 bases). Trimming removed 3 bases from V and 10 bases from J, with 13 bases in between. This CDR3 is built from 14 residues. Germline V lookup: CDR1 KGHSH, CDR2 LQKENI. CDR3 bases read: TGTGCCAGCTCACCTCAGGGATCAGAATCACCC. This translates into CASSPQGSESP. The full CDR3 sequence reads CASSPQGSESPLHF.

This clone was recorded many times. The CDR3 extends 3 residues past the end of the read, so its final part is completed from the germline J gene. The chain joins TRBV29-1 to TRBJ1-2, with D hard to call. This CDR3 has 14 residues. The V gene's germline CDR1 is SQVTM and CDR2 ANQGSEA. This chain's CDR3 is CSVPLGAGLGGYTF. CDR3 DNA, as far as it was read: TGCAGCGTCCCCCTGGGAGCGGGATTGGGAGGC.

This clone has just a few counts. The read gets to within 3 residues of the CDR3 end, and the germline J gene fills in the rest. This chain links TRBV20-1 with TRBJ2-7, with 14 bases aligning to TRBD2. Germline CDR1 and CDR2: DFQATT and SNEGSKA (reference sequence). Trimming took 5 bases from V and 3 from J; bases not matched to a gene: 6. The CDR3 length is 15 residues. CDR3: CSAGRTSGRLYEQYF. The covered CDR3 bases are TGCAGTGCTGGCAGGACTAGCGGGAGGCTCTACGAG.

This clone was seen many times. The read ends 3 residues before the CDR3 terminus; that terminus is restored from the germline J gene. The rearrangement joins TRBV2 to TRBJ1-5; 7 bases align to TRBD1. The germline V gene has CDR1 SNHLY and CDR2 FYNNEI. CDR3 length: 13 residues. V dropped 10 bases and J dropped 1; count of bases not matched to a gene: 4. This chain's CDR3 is CATATGSNQPQHF. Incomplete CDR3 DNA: TGTGCCACCGCGACAGGGAGCAATCAGCCC.

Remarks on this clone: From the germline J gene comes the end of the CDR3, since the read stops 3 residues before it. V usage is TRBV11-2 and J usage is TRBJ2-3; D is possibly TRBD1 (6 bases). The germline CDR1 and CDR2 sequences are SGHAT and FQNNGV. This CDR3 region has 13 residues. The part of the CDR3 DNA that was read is TGTGCCAGCAGCCAACCAGGGGTGGAGACG. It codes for CASSQPGVET. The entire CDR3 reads CASSQPGVETQYF.

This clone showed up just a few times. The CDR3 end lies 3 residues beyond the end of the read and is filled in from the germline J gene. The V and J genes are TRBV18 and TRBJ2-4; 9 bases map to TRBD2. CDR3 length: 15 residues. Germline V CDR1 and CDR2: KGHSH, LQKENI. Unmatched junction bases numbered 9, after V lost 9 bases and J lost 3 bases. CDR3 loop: CASSAGGQVKNIQYF. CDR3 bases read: TGTGCCAGTTCGGCGGGGGGGCAAGTCAAAAACATT.

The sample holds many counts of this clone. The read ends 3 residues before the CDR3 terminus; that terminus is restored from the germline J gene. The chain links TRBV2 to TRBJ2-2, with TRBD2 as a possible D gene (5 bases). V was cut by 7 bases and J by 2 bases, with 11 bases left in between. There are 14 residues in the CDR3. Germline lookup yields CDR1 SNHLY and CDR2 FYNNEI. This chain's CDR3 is CASKESGNTGELFF. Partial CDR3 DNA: TGTGCCAGCAAGGAAAGCGGTAACACCGGGGAG.

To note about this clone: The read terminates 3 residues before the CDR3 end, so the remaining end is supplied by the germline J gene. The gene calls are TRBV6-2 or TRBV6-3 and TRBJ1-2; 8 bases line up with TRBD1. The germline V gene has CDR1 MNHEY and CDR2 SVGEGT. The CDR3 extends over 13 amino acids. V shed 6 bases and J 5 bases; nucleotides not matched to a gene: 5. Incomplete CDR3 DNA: TGTGCCAGCAGAGCCGGGACAGGATATGGC. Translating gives CASRAGTGYG. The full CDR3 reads CASRAGTGYGYTF.

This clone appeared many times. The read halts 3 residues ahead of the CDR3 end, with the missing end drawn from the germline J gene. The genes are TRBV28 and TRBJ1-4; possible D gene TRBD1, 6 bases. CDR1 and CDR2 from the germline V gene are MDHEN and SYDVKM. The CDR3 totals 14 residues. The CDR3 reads CASSNSGVVSKLFF. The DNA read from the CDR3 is TGTGCCAGCAGTAACTCAGGGGTAGTGTCCAAA.

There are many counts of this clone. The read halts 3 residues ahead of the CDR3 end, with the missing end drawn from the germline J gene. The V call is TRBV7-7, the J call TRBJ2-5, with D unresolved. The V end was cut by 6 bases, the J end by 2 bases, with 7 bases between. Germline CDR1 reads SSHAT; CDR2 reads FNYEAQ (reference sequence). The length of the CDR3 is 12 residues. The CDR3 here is CASSSEQETQYF. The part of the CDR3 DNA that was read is TGTGCCAGCAGTTCAGAGCAAGAGACC.

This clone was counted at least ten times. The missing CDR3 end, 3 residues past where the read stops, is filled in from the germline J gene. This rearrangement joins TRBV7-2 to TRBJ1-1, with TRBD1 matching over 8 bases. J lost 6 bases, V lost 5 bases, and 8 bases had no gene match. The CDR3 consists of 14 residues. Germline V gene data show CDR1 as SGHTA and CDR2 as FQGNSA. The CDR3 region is CASSLGTGGAEAFF. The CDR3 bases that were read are TGTGCCAGCAGCCTCGGGACAGGAGGGGCTGAA.

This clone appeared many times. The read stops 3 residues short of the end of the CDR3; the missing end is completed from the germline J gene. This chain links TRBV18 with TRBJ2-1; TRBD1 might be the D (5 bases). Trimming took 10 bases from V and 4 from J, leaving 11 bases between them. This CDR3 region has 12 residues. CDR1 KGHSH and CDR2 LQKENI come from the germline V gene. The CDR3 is CATTGSYNEQFF. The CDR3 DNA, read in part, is TGTGCCACAACAGGAAGTTACAATGAG.

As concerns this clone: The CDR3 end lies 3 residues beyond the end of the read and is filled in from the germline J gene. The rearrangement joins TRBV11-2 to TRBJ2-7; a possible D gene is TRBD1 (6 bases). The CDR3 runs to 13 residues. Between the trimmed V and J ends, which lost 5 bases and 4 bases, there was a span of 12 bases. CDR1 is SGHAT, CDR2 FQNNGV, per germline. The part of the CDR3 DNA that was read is TGTGCCAGCAGCCCCACAGGGTTTTACGAG. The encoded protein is CASSPTGFYE. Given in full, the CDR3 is CASSPTGFYEQYF.

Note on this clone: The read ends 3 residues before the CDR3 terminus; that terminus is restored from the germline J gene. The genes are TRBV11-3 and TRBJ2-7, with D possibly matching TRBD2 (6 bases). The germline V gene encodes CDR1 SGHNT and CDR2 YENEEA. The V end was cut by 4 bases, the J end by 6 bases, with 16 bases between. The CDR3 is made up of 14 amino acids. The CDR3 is CASSSGLGLSEQYF. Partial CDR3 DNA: TGTGCCAGCAGCTCGGGACTCGGCCTCTCCGAG.

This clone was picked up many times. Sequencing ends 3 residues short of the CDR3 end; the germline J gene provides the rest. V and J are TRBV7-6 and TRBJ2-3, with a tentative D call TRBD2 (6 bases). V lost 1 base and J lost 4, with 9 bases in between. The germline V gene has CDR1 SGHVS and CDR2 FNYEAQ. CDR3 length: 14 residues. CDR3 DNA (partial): TGTGCCAGCAGCTTAGAGGGGACTCCAGATACG. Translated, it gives CASSLEGTPDT. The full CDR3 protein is CASSLEGTPDTQYF.

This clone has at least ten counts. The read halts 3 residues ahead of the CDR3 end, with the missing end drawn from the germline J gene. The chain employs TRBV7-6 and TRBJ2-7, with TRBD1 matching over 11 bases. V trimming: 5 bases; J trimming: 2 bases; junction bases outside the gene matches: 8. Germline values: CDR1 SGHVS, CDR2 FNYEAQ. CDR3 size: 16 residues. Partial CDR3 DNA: TGTGCCAGCAGCAACCCGGGACAGGGGGGTGCCTACGAG. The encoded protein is CASSNPGQGGAYE. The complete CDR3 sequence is CASSNPGQGGAYEQYF.